Each of the 8 T cell receptor beta chains below was sequenced from the same sample in a study of tumor-infiltrating lymphocytes in primary liver carcinoma. Total RNA amounting to roughly 450 ng was the source from which TCR beta cDNA was made with a constant-region primer. Investigators got TCR beta libraries out of three nested multiplex PCR rounds, done with slightly modified ARM-PCR. A C-beta reverse primer was combined with TRBV1-TRBV30 forward primers in the first two PCR rounds, and each round had approximately 10 cycles. TCRdb reprocessed the multiplex PCR reads via MiXCR and lists one record per CDR3 protein. This sample has about 320,000 distinct CDR3 sequences, with 65% found just once. Blood RNA originated from unsorted whole blood, with germline DNA additionally extracted. The sequenced sample consisted of peripheral blood. The source is a man aged 40-55 years with primary liver carcinoma and hepatitis B virus infection.

As concerns this clonotype: The CDR3 carries no conserved terminal phenylalanine or tryptophan, so it likely arises from a read error. Because the CDR3's place on the DNA is in doubt, the DNA is left out and the CDR3 is given as listed by TCRdb. V gene TRBV5-6 combines with J gene TRBJ1-1; the tabulated D call, TRBD1, remains unverified against the DNA. From germline, CDR1 is SGHDT and CDR2 YYEEEE. Inclusive of both ends, the CDR3 amounts to 15 amino acids. CDR3 region: CASSLGRQGSAEALS.

A word on this clonotype: A much larger clone differs by one base, so this may be a read error. Since no conserved phenylalanine or tryptophan closes the CDR3, a read error is the likely cause. V is TRBV10-2 and J is TRBJ2-1; 12 bases fit TRBD2. Germline CDR1 reads WSHSY; CDR2 reads SAAADI. V shed 2 bases and J 5 bases; nucleotides not matched to a gene: 16. The CDR3 has 20 residues. This CDR3 is CASSEGRASGRAFDHNEQFS. The CDR3 DNA sequence: TGCGCCAGCAGTGAGGGTAGGGCTAGCGGGAGGGCCTTTGACCACAATGAGCAGTTCTCC.

A remark on this clonotype: A much larger clonotype is one base distant, so this may be a read error. This chain connects TRBV29-1 to TRBJ2-5; TRBD1 is a possible D gene (6 bases). The CDR3 is 11 residues long. The germline CDR1 and CDR2 sequences are SQVTM and ANQGSEA. CDR3 sequence (DNA): TGCAGAGTAGATGACAGGGAGACCCAGTACTTC. Translated: CRVDDRETQYF.

As concerns this clonotype: This may stem from a read error, because a much larger clone lies one nucleotide away. DNA for the CDR3: TGTGCCAGCAGTCCTGGGCGGACAAGGCCCATTTTT. This encodes CASSPGRTRPIF. V and J are TRBV12-3 or TRBV12-4 and TRBJ1-4; TRBD1 might be the D (5 bases). The CDR3 covers 12 residues.

In regard to this clonotype: The junction departs from the called germline gene at one end, perhaps through a read error. This chain connects TRBV11-2 to TRBJ2-3, with D possibly being TRBD2 (6 bases). The CDR3 spans 15 residues. Germline CDR1 and CDR2: SGHAT and FQNNGV. In DNA form, the CDR3 reads TGTGCCAGCAGCCCGGGACTTGCGGGCACATATACGCAGTATTTT. Its translation is CASSPGLAGTYTQYF.

Turning to this clonotype: At one end the junction does not follow the germline gene, possibly because of a read error. The chain is built from TRBV12-3 or TRBV12-4 and TRBJ1-5; D gene uncertain. This CDR3 is 12 amino acids long. CDR3 in amino acids: CASSLGTLPQHF. Written as DNA, the CDR3 is TGTGCTAGCAGTTTAGGTACATTGCCCCAGCATTTT.

A remark on this clonotype: A much larger clone differs by one base, so this may be a read error. The V and J genes are TRBV10-3 and TRBJ2-3; no definite D call. The CDR3 spans 15 residues. Germline V gene sequence: CDR1 ENHRY, CDR2 SYGVKD. Here the CDR3 reads CVISSWGASTDTQYF. In DNA form, the CDR3 reads TGTGTCATCAGTAGTTGGGGTGCTAGCACAGATACGCAGTATTTT.

A remark on this clonotype: One end of the junction does not line up with germline, which may come from a read error. The rearrangement joins TRBV11-2 to TRBJ2-1; D call uncertain. This CDR3 contains 13 residues. Germline values: CDR1 SGHAT, CDR2 FQNNGV. CDR3 amino acids: CATSEATHNEKFF. The CDR3 coding sequence is TGTGCCACCAGCGAGGCTACCCACAATGAGAAGTTCTTC. The full variable domain, completed using reference TRBV11-2 and TRBJ2-1, is EAGVAQSPRYKIIEKRQSVAFWCNPISGHATLYWYQQILGQGPKLLIQFQNNGVVDDSQLPKDRFSAERLKGVDSTLKIQPAKLEDSAVYLCATSEATHNEKFFGPGTRLTVL.